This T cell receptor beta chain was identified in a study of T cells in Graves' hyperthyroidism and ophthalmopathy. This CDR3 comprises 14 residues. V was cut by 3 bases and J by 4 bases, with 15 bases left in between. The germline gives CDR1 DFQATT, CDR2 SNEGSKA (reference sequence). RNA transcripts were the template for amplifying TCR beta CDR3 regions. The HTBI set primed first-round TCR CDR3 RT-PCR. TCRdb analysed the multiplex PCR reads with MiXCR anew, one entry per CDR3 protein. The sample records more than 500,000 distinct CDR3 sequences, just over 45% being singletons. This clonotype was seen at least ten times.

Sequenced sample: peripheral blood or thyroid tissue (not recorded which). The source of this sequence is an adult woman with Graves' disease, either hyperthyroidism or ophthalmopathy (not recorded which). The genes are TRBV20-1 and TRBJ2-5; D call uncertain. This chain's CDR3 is CSASPQLSRETQYF. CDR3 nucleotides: TGCAGTGCTAGCCCCCAACTGAGCCGAGAGACCCAGTACTTC.